These 22 T cell receptor beta chains were sequenced from one sample in a study of vaccination effects on CD4 cells after COVID-19. Their cognate antigens are unknown. Sequencing in the ViraFEST assay came after antigen-specific CD4+ T cells had been expanded with viral peptide pools, which were used to stimulate PBMC. When around 9 days of culture had elapsed, CD4+ T cells were isolated. The assay was immunoSEQ multiplex PCR, and TCRdb's table has in-frame clones only and misses some. The sample lists 55,000 to 70,000 clones, 81% occurring once. The specimen comprised CD4+ T cells from PBMCs cultured with HCoV-229E spike peptides, sampled before COVID-19 vaccination. The receptors here all came from a human donor who received a COVID-19 vaccine.

The chain is built from TRBV7-2 and TRBJ2-5, with D possibly called TRBD1 or TRBD2 (5 bases each). The length of the CDR3 is 15 residues. The germline CDR1 and CDR2 sequences are SGHTA and FQGNSA. Trimming took off 1 base at V and 5 bases at J, with 14 bases between the two ends. CDR3 loop: CASSLGSGTWETQYF. The CDR3 nucleotides are TGTGCCAGCAGCTTAGGGTCTGGGACCTGGGAGACCCAGTACTTC. The full variable domain, completed using reference TRBV7-2 and TRBJ2-5, is GAGVSQSPSNKVTEKGKDVELRCDPISGHTALYWYRQSLGQGLEFLIYFQGNSAPDKSGLPSDRFSAERTGGSVSTLTIQRTQQEDSAVYLCASSLGSGTWETQYFGPGTRLLVL.

This clone was seen more than once but under ten times. The chain is built from TRBV7-9 and TRBJ1-2, with a weak D call TRBD1 (6 bases). The germline gives CDR1 SEHNR, CDR2 FQNEAQ (reference sequence). This CDR3 region has 13 residues. V lost 5 bases and J 2 bases, leaving 9 bases between the germline ends. The CDR3 sequence is CASSRDTNYGYTF. The CDR3 coding sequence is TGTGCCAGCAGCCGGGACACCAACTATGGCTACACCTTC.

The chain carries TRBV6-1 and TRBJ2-2; 9 nucleotides agree with TRBD2. The ends lost 6 bases at V and 1 base at J; junction bases unmatched: 3. CDR3 length: 15 amino acids. CDR1 and CDR2 (germline): MNHNS, SASEGT. Here the CDR3 reads CASSDSGGNTGELFF. The CDR3 nucleotides read TGTGCCAGCAGCGATAGCGGGGGGAACACCGGGGAGCTGTTTTTT.

This clone was recorded only once. The chain is built from TRBV28 and TRBJ1-4; D is unresolved. The CDR3 has 14 residues. Trimming pared 6 bases from V and 5 bases from J, leaving 13 bases between. Germline V CDR1 and CDR2: MDHEN, SYDVKM. CDR3 coding DNA: TGTGCCAGCAGGTGGACGGGAAACAATGAAAAACTGTTTTTT. Its protein is CASRWTGNNEKLFF.

V is TRBV2 and J is TRBJ1-2; D perhaps matches TRBD1 (5 bases). The germline V and J ends were trimmed by 6 bases and 0 bases, with 8 bases remaining between them. Germline assignment: CDR1 SNHLY and CDR2 FYNNEI. The CDR3 length is 13 residues. The CDR3: CASRRDSNYGYTF. The DNA of the CDR3 is TGTGCCAGCAGAAGGGACTCTAACTATGGCTACACCTTC.

This rearrangement joins TRBV30 to TRBJ1-6; D gene ambiguous. The CDR3 has 13 amino acids. CDR1 GTSNPN and CDR2 SVGIG come from the germline V gene (reference sequence). V shed 5 bases and J shed 9 bases, with 14 bases lying between them. The CDR3, as DNA: TGTGCCTGGGAAGAGCAGGAGGCTTCACCCCTCCACTTT. Translating gives CAWEEQEASPLHF.

This clone has a single count. This chain uses TRBV21-1 with TRBJ2-2; the table's D call, TRBD2, has no DNA check behind it. TRBV21-1 is a documented pseudogene. The CDR3 length is 17 residues. The CDR3 spells CASSKAREEVWPGELFF. In DNA, the CDR3 is TGTGCCAGCAGCAAAGCCAGGGAGGAAGTTTGGCCCGGGGAGCTGTTTTTT.

This chain uses TRBV5-6 with TRBJ1-2, with 9 bases matching TRBD1. The CDR3 contains 14 residues. The germline V gene has CDR1 SGHDT and CDR2 YYEEEE. Trimming removed 4 bases from V and 2 bases from J; junction bases left unmatched: 3. The CDR3 here is CASSPGQGNYGYTF. The CDR3 region has the DNA TGTGCCAGCAGCCCGGGACAGGGAAACTATGGCTACACCTTC.

The V call is TRBV18, the J call TRBJ1-4, with D possibly TRBD1 on 6 matching bases. V was trimmed by 6 bases and J by 5 bases, leaving 16 bases between them. Per the germline V gene, CDR1 is KGHSH and CDR2 is LQKENI. The CDR3 contains 15 residues. The CDR3 bases are TGTGCCAGCTCTCCAGACAGGAATTACAATGAAAAACTGTTTTTT. This codes for CASSPDRNYNEKLFF.

The chain uses TRBV24-1 and TRBJ2-5, with 10 bases aligning to TRBD1. The germline V gene encodes CDR1 KGHDR and CDR2 SFDVKD. The V and J ends lost 4 bases and 2 bases, in that order; junction bases with no gene match: 18. The CDR3 has 20 residues. The chain's CDR3 is CATSDPRATGGPYRQETQYF. The CDR3 coding sequence is TGTGCCACCAGTGACCCCCGTGCGACAGGGGGCCCCTATCGGCAAGAGACCCAGTACTTC.

This chain uses TRBV6-2 or TRBV6-3 with TRBJ2-2; the match to TRBD1 covers 10 bases. CDR1 is MNHEY, CDR2 SVGEGT, per germline. The length of the CDR3 is 16 residues. V lost 6 bases, J lost 3 bases, and 7 bases stayed unmatched. Here the CDR3 DNA reads TGTGCCAGCAGCTTGACAGGGGGCTTGTACACCGGGGAGCTGTTTTTT. Translating it yields CASSLTGGLYTGELFF.

V usage is TRBV30 and J usage is TRBJ1-1; the D gene is possibly TRBD1 (5 bases). CDR1 is GTSNPN, CDR2 SVGIG, per germline (reference sequence). CDR3 length: 13 amino acids. Between the trimmed V and J ends, which lost 3 bases and 1 base, there was a span of 9 bases. This CDR3 reads CAWRWGGNTEAFF. CDR3 sequence (DNA): TGTGCCTGGAGATGGGGGGGGAACACTGAAGCTTTCTTT.

This clone was seen a handful of times. The chain is built from TRBV7-2 and TRBJ1-1, with 7 bases that match TRBD1. This CDR3 is 16 amino acids long. Trimming cost V 4 bases and J 3 bases; bases outside gene matches: 11. The germline CDR1 and CDR2 sequences are SGHTA and FQGNSA. In nucleotides, the CDR3 is TGTGCCAGCAGCTCCCGGGGGACAGATATCTACACTGAAGCTTTCTTT. This codes for CASSSRGTDIYTEAFF.

By frequency in the sample, this clone is medium-sized. The V and J genes are TRBV27 and TRBJ2-3, with 7 nucleotides matching TRBD1. The CDR3 has 15 amino acids. Germline V CDR1 and CDR2: MNHEY, SMNVEV (reference sequence). V lost 7 bases, J lost 5 bases, and 12 bases stayed unmatched. The CDR3, as DNA: TGTGCCAGCATCATGAGGCAGGGGGTGATAGATACGCAGTATTTT. Protein: CASIMRQGVIDTQYF.

The rearrangement uses TRBV6-2 or TRBV6-3 and TRBJ2-2; maybe TRBD2 (5 bases). Germline V lookup: CDR1 MNHEY, CDR2 SVGEGT. The CDR3 is made up of 15 amino acids. V was clipped by 0 bases and J by 5 bases, with 10 bases between them. The CDR3 spells CASSYSSRRTGELFF. CDR3 nucleotide sequence: TGTGCCAGCAGTTACTCTAGCCGGAGGACCGGGGAGCTGTTTTTT.

The rearrangement joins TRBV3-1 (or the pseudogene TRBV3-2) to TRBJ1-3, with D perhaps matching TRBD1 (5 bases). Germline assignment: CDR1 LGHDT and CDR2 YNNKEL (reference sequence). Trimming removed 1 base from V and 0 bases from J, with 10 bases in between. The CDR3 has 16 residues. CDR3 amino acids: CASSQGQGSSGNTIYF. The CDR3 DNA is TGTGCCAGCAGCCAAGGGCAGGGTAGCTCTGGAAACACCATATATTTT.

V and J are TRBV14 and TRBJ2-5; D might be TRBD1 (5 bases). The CDR3 totals 15 residues. V was cut by 0 bases and J by 2 bases, with 10 bases left in between. CDR1 and CDR2 (germline): SGHDN, FVKESK. The CDR3 protein is CASSQDRGRQETQYF. CDR3 bases: TGTGCCAGCAGCCAAGATAGGGGCAGACAAGAGACCCAGTACTTC.

J is TRBJ1-2 and V is TRBV9; TRBD1 is a possible D gene (5 bases). The CDR3 is made up of 15 amino acids. Germline V CDR1 and CDR2: SGDLS, YYNGEE. V was trimmed by 0 bases and J by 2 bases, leaving 11 bases between them. The CDR3 here is CASSVGPGGNYGYTF. CDR3 sequence (DNA): TGTGCCAGCAGCGTAGGACCGGGGGGAAACTATGGCTACACCTTC.

This clone was observed once. The V gene is TRBV27, the J gene TRBJ1-4, with TRBD1 identical over 7 bases. Losses at the gene ends were 5 bases for V and 8 bases for J; bases not matched to a gene: 11. This CDR3 region has 15 residues. CDR1 is MNHEY, CDR2 SMNVEV, per germline (reference sequence). In DNA, the CDR3 is TGTGCCAGCAGTCTCTTCAGGGGGGTCGGGGAAAAACTGTTTTTT. Protein product: CASSLFRGVGEKLFF. The entire variable domain, with the rest obtained from reference TRBV27 and TRBJ1-4, is as follows: EAQVTQNPRYLITVTGKKLTVTCSQNMNHEYMSWYRQDPGLGLRQIYYSMNVEVTDKGDVPEGYKVSRKEKRNFPLILESPSPNQTSLYFCASSLFRGVGEKLFFGSGTQLSVL.

V gene TRBV28 combines with J gene TRBJ2-6; D unclear. The CDR3 length is 16 residues. Trimming removed 5 bases at V and 0 bases at J, with 11 bases between. From germline, CDR1 is MDHEN and CDR2 SYDVKM. Here the CDR3 DNA reads TGTGCCAGCAGTAAGAAGTGGCTCTCTGGGGCCAACGTCCTGACTTTC. Protein product: CASSKKWLSGANVLTF. Full variable domain (outside the CDR3, taken from reference TRBV28 and TRBJ2-6): DVKVTQSSRYLVKRTGEKVFLECVQDMDHENMFWYRQDPGLGLRLIYFSYDVKMKEKGDIPEGYSVSREKKERFSLILESASTNQTSMYLCASSKKWLSGANVLTFGAGSRLTVL.

The chain carries TRBV7-9 and TRBJ2-2; 8 nucleotides align to TRBD2. The CDR3 has 19 amino acids. V dropped 5 bases and J dropped 0; count of bases not matched to a gene: 14. Germline V gene sequence: CDR1 SEHNR, CDR2 FQNEAQ (reference sequence). The DNA for the CDR3 is TGTGCCAGCAGCCGCCGCGGTAGCGGGGATTCAGCGAACACCGGGGAGCTGTTTTTT. Amino acids: CASSRRGSGDSANTGELFF.

The CDR3 region has the DNA TGCGCCAGCAGCCAGACCCACAGTCAAGAGACCCAGTACTTC. This sequence encodes CASSQTHSQETQYF. J is TRBJ2-5 and V is TRBV4-1; no definite D call. The V end was cut by 3 bases, the J end by 2 bases, with 10 bases between. CDR1 and CDR2 (germline): MGHRA, YSYEKL. The CDR3 sequence is 14 residues long.